Presented here are 14 T cell receptor beta chains from one specimen sequenced in a study of Ad26.COV2.S vaccination and SARS-CoV-2 variants. Assay: immunoSEQ multiplex PCR; the TCRdb copy retains only in-frame clones and omits some. In the table there are hundreds of thousands of clones, 89% of which are singletons. Sample treatment: about 20 received Ad26.COV2.S at low or high dose, single or two shots; about five received placebo; per-sample allocation not given. Sampling was done on day 63 after the first vaccine or placebo injection. This sample comprised peripheral blood, obtained in a trial of Ad26.COV2.S vaccine versus placebo. Receptors were obtained from a person between 18 and 65 years old who received the Ad26.COV2.S COVID-19 vaccine or a placebo.

V usage is TRBV30 and J usage is TRBJ2-3, with D perhaps matching TRBD2 (7 bases). V lost 4 bases and J 5 bases, leaving 16 bases between the germline ends. This CDR3 has 14 residues. From germline, CDR1 is GTSNPN and CDR2 SVGIG (reference sequence). CDR3 nucleotides: TGTGCCTGGAAAGTGGGGGGGCGGGAAGATACGCAGTATTTT. Translating it yields CAWKVGGREDTQYF.

This chain joins TRBV24-1 and TRBJ2-1; no definite D call. The CDR3 loop spans 13 amino acids. Germline-derived CDR1 and CDR2 are KGHDR and SFDVKD. Between the trimmed V and J ends, which lost 1 base and 15 bases, there was a span of 15 bases. For the CDR3, the DNA is TGTGCCACCAGTGATTTTGAGTTCCCCGGGCTGTTCTTC. Residues: CATSDFEFPGLFF.

The J gene is TRBJ1-1, the V gene TRBV7-8, with D possibly TRBD1 on 6 matching bases. This CDR3 is built from 14 residues. Germline CDR1 and CDR2: SGHVS and FQNEAQ. V dropped 4 bases and J dropped 10 bases, with 19 bases sitting between them. CDR3 sequence reads: CASSSQSTGLVAFF. CDR3 in DNA: TGTGCCAGCAGCTCACAAAGTACAGGGCTAGTAGCTTTCTTT.

V and J are TRBV7-9 and TRBJ1-3; D ambiguous. V dropped 4 bases and J dropped 0 bases, with 7 bases sitting between them. The germline gives CDR1 SEHNR, CDR2 FQNEAQ (reference sequence). The CDR3 loop spans 14 amino acids. The CDR3 nucleotides are TGTGCCAGCAGCTCCCAGAGCTCTGGAAACACCATATATTTT. It yields the protein CASSSQSSGNTIYF.

This clone has just a few counts. The chain links TRBV2 to TRBJ1-5; unclear D gene. The germline V gene has CDR1 SNHLY and CDR2 FYNNEI. This CDR3 spans 13 amino acids. V dropped 7 bases and J dropped 7 bases, with 14 bases sitting between them. The CDR3 here is CASTGGFGQPQHF. The CDR3 coding sequence is TGTGCCAGCACGGGAGGGTTTGGACAGCCCCAGCATTTT.

Notes on this clone: One end of the junction is discordant with germline, which a read error may explain. The chain links TRBV12-3 or TRBV12-4 to TRBJ2-7, with D perhaps given as TRBD1 or TRBD2 (5 bases each). The CDR3 length is 11 residues. The CDR3 DNA follows: TGTGCCACCAGTGGGGGCTACGAGCAGTACTTC. Translating it yields CATSGGYEQYF.

The CDR3 DNA reads as TGCGCCAGCAGCTTGGCAAAGGGGGGTCAGGGGTACAATGAGCAGTTCTTC. Translation gives CASSLAKGGQGYNEQFF. The genes are TRBV5-1 and TRBJ2-1; perhaps D is TRBD1 or TRBD2 (6 bases each). V lost 0 bases and J lost 4, with 17 bases in between. CDR1 and CDR2 from the germline V gene are SGHRS and YFSETQ. This CDR3 contains 17 residues.

The V call is TRBV14, the J call TRBJ2-1; D perhaps matches TRBD2 (6 bases). The CDR3 totals 16 residues. V was trimmed by 0 bases and J by 0 bases, leaving 9 bases between them. The germline CDR1 and CDR2 sequences are SGHDN and FVKESK. The CDR3 is CASSQDWGGSYNEQFF. Written as DNA, the CDR3 is TGTGCCAGCAGCCAAGATTGGGGAGGCTCCTACAATGAGCAGTTCTTC.

The chain joins TRBV5-1 to TRBJ2-3, with 8 bases aligning to TRBD2. The CDR3 consists of 14 residues. J gave up 3 bases and V 4 bases, and 4 bases lay outside the gene matches. Germline CDR1 and CDR2: SGHRS and YFSETQ. The CDR3 bases are TGCGCCAGCAGCGGCGGGGGGACGACAGATACGCAGTATTTT. It translates to CASSGGGTTDTQYF.

CDR3: CASSPTGGWSSNSPLHF. CDR3 sequence (DNA): TGTGCCAGCAGTCCCACAGGGGGCTGGAGCAGTAATTCACCCCTCCACTTT. The chain employs TRBV7-9 and TRBJ1-6; 9 positions agree with TRBD1. The CDR3 sequence is 17 residues long. The ends lost 6 bases at V and 6 bases at J; junction bases unmatched: 12. Germline CDR1 SEHNR, CDR2 FQNEAQ (reference sequence).

The chain links TRBV18 to TRBJ1-1; D gene uncertain. V lost 0 bases to trimming and J lost 5 bases, with 10 bases between them. Per the germline V gene, CDR1 is KGHSH and CDR2 is LQKENI. The CDR3 contains 14 residues. CDR3 DNA sequence: TGTGCCAGCTCACCACCAGCCGGGTATACTGAAGCTTTCTTT. This translates into CASSPPAGYTEAFF.

A word on this clone: A junction end diverges from the germline sequence, so it may reflect a read error. The CDR3 DNA follows: TGTGCTAGCAGCTTAGGACAGATGTCCGGGGAGCTGTTTTTT. Translation gives CASSLGQMSGELFF. The chain links TRBV7-7 to TRBJ2-2; D is perhaps TRBD1 (6 bases). The CDR3 loop spans 14 amino acids. The germline CDR1 and CDR2 sequences are SSHAT and FNYEAQ (reference sequence).

V usage is TRBV6-5 and J usage is TRBJ2-2; the match to TRBD2 covers 9 bases. The germline CDR1 and CDR2 sequences are MNHEY and SVGAGI. The CDR3 has 16 residues. V trimming: 2 bases; J trimming: 1 base; junction bases outside the gene matches: 2. The CDR3: CASSYLAGRNTGELFF. Here the CDR3 DNA reads TGTGCCAGCAGTTACCTAGCGGGACGGAACACCGGGGAGCTGTTTTTT.

The CDR3 sequence: CASRDRPLSYEQYF. CDR3 nucleotide sequence: TGTGCCAGCCGGGACAGGCCCCTCTCCTACGAGCAGTACTTC. This chain links TRBV27 with TRBJ2-7, with 8 bases lining up with TRBD1. Trimming removed 8 bases from V and 0 bases from J; junction bases left unmatched: 6. The CDR3 runs 14 residues. Germline loops: CDR1 MNHEY, CDR2 SMNVEV (reference sequence).